This T cell receptor (beta chain) was captured by sequencing in a study of Ad26.COV2.S vaccination and SARS-CoV-2 variants (dated by TCRdb to the early 2020s). For the study in its entirety: Donors in the vaccine arm were drawn from COV1001, a multicentre, randomized, double-blind, placebo-controlled phase I-IIa trial testing Ad26.COV2.S in healthy adults. Ad26.COV2.S was administered intramuscularly at a dose of 5x10^10 or 1x10^11 viral particles, either as one shot or as two shots given 56 days apart. Participants in the trial were split at random into five groups of five each, receiving low-dose or high-dose Ad26.COV2.S once or twice, or else placebo on both occasions. Blinding of investigators to trial group allocation was maintained during experiments and outcome assessment. Sequencing of the TCRbeta repertoire served to evaluate the specificity and breadth of SARS-CoV-2-reactive T cell receptors following Ad26.COV2.S vaccination. A total of approximately 32 samples were included in the TCR-sequenced set, comprising some 20 Ad26.COV2.S vaccine recipients, 5 placebo recipients and 8 SARS-CoV-2 convalescent individuals. Broader findings and caveats from the paper: The authors noted that total T cell responses may have been underestimated by the TCR breadth and depth analyses. After vaccination, spike-specific CD8+ and CD4+ T cell responses were reported to show substantial breadth. Comparing responses between vaccine doses or regimens was not something the study was powered to do. Comparable non-spike TCR breadth was observed between vaccine and placebo recipients, consistent with only spike being contained in the vaccine. Ad26.COV2.S recipients had higher spike-specific TCR breadth than placebo recipients (P = 0.0014).

To note about this clone: Its antigen is still unknown. Within one base of it there is no much larger clone, and no base qualities were kept.

The immunoSEQ Assay was the method used to sequence TCRbeta CDR3 regions. After extraction, genomic DNA underwent amplification by bias-controlled multiplex PCR, followed by high-throughput sequencing. In the original analysis: To quantify the absolute abundance of every unique TCRbeta CDR3 region, sequences were collapsed and filtered. T cell fraction was estimated by normalizing TCRbeta template counts to usable DNA, with usable DNA measured through amplification of reference genes found in all nucleated cells. Repertoire TCRs were annotated as SARS-CoV-2-specific when V gene, CDR3 amino acid sequence and J gene were exactly matched to a known reactive TCR set. The reference SARS-CoV-2 TCR set was derived from MIRA and filtered for enrichment in COVID-19-positive ImmuneCODE repertoires, a step that removed public or cross-reactive TCRs. Using the MIRA antigens, annotated TCRs were further analysed by specific ORF or by position within an ORF. Breadth was defined as annotated unique rearrangements over total unique productive rearrangements; depth was the summed frequency of those rearrangements. TCR breadth was compared between groups using two-sided Wilcoxon rank-sum tests. Not all clones reach the TCRdb copy of this immuneACCESS table, which keeps in-frame sequences only. Checked studies attribute under half of the gap to unresolved V genes and leave the rest unexplained. The DNA was the basis for D and trimming; V, J and clone size are from that table. The sample table shows roughly 320,000 clones, and roughly 87% are seen once. Approximately 3.6% of the sample lies in the top ten.

The junction shows trimming of 3 bases on V and 8 bases on J, and the gene matches do not reach 8 bases of it. From the germline V gene, CDR1 is KGHSH and CDR2 is LQKENI. Counted from cysteine to phenylalanine, this CDR3 has 14 amino acids. Only the CDR3 DNA stays, 42 bases, in frame from base 1. This specimen's treatment or condition label, per the study, means: around 19 received Ad26.COV2.S at low or high dose, single or two shots; 5 received placebo; per-sample allocation not given. For vaccine and placebo recipients, repertoires were sequenced using samples collected on day 63 after the first injection. Cohort 1b enrolled around 23 adults aged 18-55 years at a single site in Boston, USA, between 29 July and 7 August 2020. Ad26.COV2.S consisted of a replication-incompetent adenovirus type 26 vector by which a prefusion-stabilized SARS-CoV-2 spike protein from the original Wuhan strain was expressed.

Sequencing was performed on peripheral blood, taken in a trial of Ad26.COV2.S vaccine versus placebo. The sequence derives from a person aged 18 to 59 who received the Ad26.COV2.S COVID-19 vaccine or a placebo. Rearrangement joined TRBV18 to TRBJ1-1, with 8 junctional bases fitting TRBD1. The CDR3 region reads CASSPNRGAIEAFF. At the DNA level, the sequence is TGTGCCAGCTCACCTAACAGGGGGGCCATCGAAGCTTTCTTT.